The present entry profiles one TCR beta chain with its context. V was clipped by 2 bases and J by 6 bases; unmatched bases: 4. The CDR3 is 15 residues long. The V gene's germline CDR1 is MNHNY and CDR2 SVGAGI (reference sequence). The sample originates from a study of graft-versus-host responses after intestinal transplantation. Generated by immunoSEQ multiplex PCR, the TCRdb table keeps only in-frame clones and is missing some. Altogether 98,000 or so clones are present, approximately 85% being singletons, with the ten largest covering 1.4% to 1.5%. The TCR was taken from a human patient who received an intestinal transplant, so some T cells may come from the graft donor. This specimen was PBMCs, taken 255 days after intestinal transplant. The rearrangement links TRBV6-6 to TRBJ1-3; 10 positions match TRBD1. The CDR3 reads CASSYPGTGENTIYF. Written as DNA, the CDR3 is TGTGCCAGCAGTTACCCCGGGACAGGGGAAAACACCATATATTTT.